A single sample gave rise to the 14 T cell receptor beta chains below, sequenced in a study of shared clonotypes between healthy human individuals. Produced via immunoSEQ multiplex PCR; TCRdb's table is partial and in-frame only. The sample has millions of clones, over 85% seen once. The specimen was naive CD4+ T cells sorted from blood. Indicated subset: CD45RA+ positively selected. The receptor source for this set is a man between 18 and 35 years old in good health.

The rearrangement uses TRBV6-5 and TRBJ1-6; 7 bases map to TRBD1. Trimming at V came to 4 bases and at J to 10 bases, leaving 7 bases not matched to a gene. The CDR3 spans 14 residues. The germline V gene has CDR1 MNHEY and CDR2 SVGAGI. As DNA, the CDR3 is TGTGCCAGCAGTTCTAGACAGGGCACGTCACCCCTCCACTTT. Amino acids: CASSSRQGTSPLHF.

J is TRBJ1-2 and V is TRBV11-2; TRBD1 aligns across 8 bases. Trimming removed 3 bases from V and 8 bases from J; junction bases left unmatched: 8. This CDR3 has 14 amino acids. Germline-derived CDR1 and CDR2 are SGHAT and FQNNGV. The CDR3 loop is CASSFPTGVRGYTF. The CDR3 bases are TGTGCCAGCAGCTTCCCGACAGGGGTTAGGGGCTACACCTTC.

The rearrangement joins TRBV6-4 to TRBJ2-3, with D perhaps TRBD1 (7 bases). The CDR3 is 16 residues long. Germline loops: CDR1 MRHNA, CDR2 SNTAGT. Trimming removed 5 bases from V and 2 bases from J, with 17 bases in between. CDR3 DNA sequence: TGTGCCAGCAGTTCAGGGGGGACTTTTTCCACAGATACGCAGTATTTT. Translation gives CASSSGGTFSTDTQYF.

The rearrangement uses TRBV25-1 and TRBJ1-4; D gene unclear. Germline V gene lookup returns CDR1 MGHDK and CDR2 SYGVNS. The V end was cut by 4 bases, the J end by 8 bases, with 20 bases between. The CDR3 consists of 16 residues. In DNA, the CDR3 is TGTGCCAGCAGTGCGATGGCCGGTCATGGAGGGGAAAAACTGTTTTTT. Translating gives CASSAMAGHGGEKLFF.

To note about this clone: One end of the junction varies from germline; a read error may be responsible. DNA for the CDR3: TGTGCCAGCACTTACTACCGGGACCAAAATCAGCCCCAGCATTTT. This encodes CASTYYRDQNQPQHF. V is TRBV6-6 and J is TRBJ1-5; weak D call: TRBD1 (5 bases). The CDR3 contains 15 residues. Germline V lookup: CDR1 MNHNY, CDR2 SVGAGI (reference sequence).

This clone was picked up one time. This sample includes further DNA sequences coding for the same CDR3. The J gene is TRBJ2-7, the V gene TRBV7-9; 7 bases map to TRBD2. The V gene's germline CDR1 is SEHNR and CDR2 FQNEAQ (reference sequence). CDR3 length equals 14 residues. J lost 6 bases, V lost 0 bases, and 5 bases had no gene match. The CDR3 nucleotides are TGTGCCAGCAGCTTAGCGGCCGGGGGGAGCGAGCAGTACTTC. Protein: CASSLAAGGSEQYF.

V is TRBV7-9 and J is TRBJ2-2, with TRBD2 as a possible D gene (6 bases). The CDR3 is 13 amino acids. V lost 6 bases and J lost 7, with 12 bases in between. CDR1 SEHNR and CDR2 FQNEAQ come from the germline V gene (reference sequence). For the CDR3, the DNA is TGTGCCAGCAGTCGGGACGGGAGCGGGGAGCTGTTTTTT. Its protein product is CASSRDGSGELFF.

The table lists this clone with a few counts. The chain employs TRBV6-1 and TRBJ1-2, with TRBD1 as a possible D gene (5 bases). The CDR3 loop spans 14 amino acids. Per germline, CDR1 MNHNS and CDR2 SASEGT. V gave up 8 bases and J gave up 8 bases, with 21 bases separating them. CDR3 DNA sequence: TGTGCCAGCGGCGCAGGGTGGAGTTGGGGAGGCTACACCTTC. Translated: CASGAGWSWGGYTF.

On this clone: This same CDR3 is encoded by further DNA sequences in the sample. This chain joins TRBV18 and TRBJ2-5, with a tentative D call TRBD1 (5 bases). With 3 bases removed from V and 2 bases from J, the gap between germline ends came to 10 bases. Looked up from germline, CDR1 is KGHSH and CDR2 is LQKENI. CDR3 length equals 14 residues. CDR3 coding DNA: TGTGCCAGCTCACCGCCCGCAGGGCAAGAGACCCAGTACTTC. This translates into CASSPPAGQETQYF.

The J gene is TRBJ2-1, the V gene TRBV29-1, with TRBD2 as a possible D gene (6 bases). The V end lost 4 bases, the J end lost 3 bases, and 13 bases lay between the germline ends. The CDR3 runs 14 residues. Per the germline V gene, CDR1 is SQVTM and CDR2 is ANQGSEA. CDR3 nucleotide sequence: TGCAGCGTTGCGGAGGGCATTAGCTACAATGAGCAGTTCTTC. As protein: CSVAEGISYNEQFF.

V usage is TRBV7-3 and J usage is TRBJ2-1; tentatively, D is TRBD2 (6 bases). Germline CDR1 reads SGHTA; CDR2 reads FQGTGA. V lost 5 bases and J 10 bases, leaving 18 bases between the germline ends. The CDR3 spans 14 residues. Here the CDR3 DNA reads TGTGCCAGCAGCCTTTCCTCCGGGAGCGAAGAGCAGTTCTTC. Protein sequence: CASSLSSGSEEQFF. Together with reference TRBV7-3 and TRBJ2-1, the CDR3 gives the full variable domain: GAGVSQTPSNKVTEKGKYVELRCDPISGHTALYWYRQSLGQGPEFLIYFQGTGAADDSGLPNDRFFAVRPEGSVSTLKIQRTERGDSAVYLCASSLSSGSEEQFFGPGTRLTVL.

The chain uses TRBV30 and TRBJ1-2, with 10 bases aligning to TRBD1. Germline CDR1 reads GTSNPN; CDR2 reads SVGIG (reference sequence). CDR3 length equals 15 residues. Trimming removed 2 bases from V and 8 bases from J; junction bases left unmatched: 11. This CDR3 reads CAWSIRDRGGPGYTF. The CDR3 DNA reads TGTGCCTGGAGTATCCGGGACAGGGGTGGCCCGGGCTACACCTTC.

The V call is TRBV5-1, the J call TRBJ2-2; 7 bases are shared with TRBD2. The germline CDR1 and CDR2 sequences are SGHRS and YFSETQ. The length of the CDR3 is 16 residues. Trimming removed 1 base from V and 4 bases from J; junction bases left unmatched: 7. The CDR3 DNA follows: TGCGCCAGCAGCTTGACAGCGGGGTCGATCACCGGGGAGCTGTTTTTT. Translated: CASSLTAGSITGELFF.

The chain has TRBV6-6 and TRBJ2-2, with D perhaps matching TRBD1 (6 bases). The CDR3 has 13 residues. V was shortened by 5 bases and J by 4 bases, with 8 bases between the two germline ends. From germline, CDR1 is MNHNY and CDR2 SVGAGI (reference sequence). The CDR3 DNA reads TGTGCCAGCAGTCAGGGGTTCACCGGGGAGCTGTTTTTT. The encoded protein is CASSQGFTGELFF.